One sample yielded the 18 T cell receptor beta chains listed below, sequenced in a study of T-cell reconstitution after alpha-beta-depleted transplantation in children. Construction of the TCRbeta library involved unique molecular identifiers. One entry per CDR3 protein, called by TCRdb with MiXCR from the PCR reads. The sample lists 90,000 to 100,000 distinct CDR3 sequences; 23% were seen once. The source was PBMCs, collected before TCRalphabeta/CD19-depleted stem cell transplant. The receptors stem from a boy aged 2 to 9 with acute lymphoblastic leukemia, due to receive a stem cell transplant.

V usage is TRBV5-8 and J usage is TRBJ2-2; D unresolved. Deletions cut 1 base from V and 4 bases from J, with 14 bases between. Germline CDR1 SGHTS, CDR2 YDEGEE. CDR3 length: 16 residues. CDR3 nucleotides: TGTGCCAGCAGCTTGTTGAGTGGAGTAGTCACCGGGGAGCTGTTTTTT. Translated: CASSLLSGVVTGELFF.

A few counts support this clonotype. The chain carries TRBV5-1 and TRBJ2-1; D not certain. The CDR3 extends over 14 amino acids. Germline loops: CDR1 SGHRS, CDR2 YFSETQ. Trimming left V 0 bases short and J 8 bases short, with 12 bases between. The CDR3 sequence is CASSLALGVDEQFF. The CDR3 DNA follows: TGCGCCAGCAGCTTGGCCTTGGGTGTCGATGAGCAGTTCTTC.

The chain couples TRBV9 to TRBJ2-1; 10 bases line up with TRBD2. Germline V gene lookup returns CDR1 SGDLS and CDR2 YYNGEE. V trimming: 3 bases; J trimming: 8 bases; junction bases outside the gene matches: 14. This CDR3 has 17 amino acids. The CDR3 sequence: CASSAGLAASSVDEQFF. CDR3 bases: TGTGCCAGCAGCGCCGGACTAGCGGCCTCCTCCGTCGATGAGCAGTTCTTC.

This clonotype was recorded a few times. The gene calls are TRBV20-1 and TRBJ1-2; a weak D match, TRBD1 (5 bases). The germline CDR1 and CDR2 sequences are DFQATT and SNEGSKA (reference sequence). The CDR3 runs to 13 residues. V was cut by 4 bases and J by 2 bases, with 11 bases left in between. The CDR3 loop is CSATWGRNYGYTF. CDR3 nucleotide sequence: TGCAGTGCTACCTGGGGCCGAAACTATGGCTACACCTTC.

The genes are TRBV7-2 and TRBJ2-7, with a tentative D call TRBD2 (5 bases). Germline V lookup: CDR1 SGHTA, CDR2 FQGNSA. Trimming left V 1 base short and J 7 bases short, with 17 bases between. There are 15 residues in the CDR3. CDR3 nucleotide sequence: TGTGCCAGCAGCTTAGGGTTCACCAACTCGGGGGAGCAGTACTTC. Protein: CASSLGFTNSGEQYF.

The chain links TRBV12-3 or TRBV12-4 to TRBJ2-5, with D uncertain. The germline V and J ends were trimmed by 5 bases and 1 base, with 8 bases remaining between them. The CDR3 loop spans 13 amino acids. The CDR3 protein is CASSPVGQETQYF. Here the CDR3 DNA reads TGTGCCAGCAGTCCTGTGGGCCAAGAGACCCAGTACTTC.

This clonotype appeared a single time. This rearrangement joins TRBV19 to TRBJ2-1, with a weak D call TRBD1 (5 bases). Trimming took 3 bases from V and 4 from J, leaving 25 bases between them. CDR1 and CDR2 from the germline V gene are LNHDA and SQIVND (reference sequence). The CDR3 runs to 19 residues. The CDR3 DNA sequence: TGTGCCAGTAGTATTTCTTATAGGGCGATTCGTAGGGGATACAATGAGCAGTTCTTC. Translating gives CASSISYRAIRRGYNEQFF.

This clonotype was seen only a few times. This chain joins TRBV6-6 and TRBJ2-7; D is unresolved. This CDR3 has 12 amino acids. Trimming took off 2 bases at V and 6 bases at J, with 8 bases between the two ends. Germline lookup yields CDR1 MNHNY and CDR2 SVGAGI (reference sequence). The CDR3 reads CASSYHRSEQYF. CDR3 DNA: TGTGCCAGCAGTTACCATCGGAGCGAGCAGTACTTC.

The rearrangement uses TRBV5-5 and TRBJ2-1; 7 bases agree with TRBD1. The CDR3 is 15 residues long. CDR1 is SGHKS, CDR2 YYEKEE, per germline (reference sequence). V shed 3 bases, J shed 4 bases, and the junction held 7 bases outside the gene matches. CDR3 DNA sequence: TGTGCCAGCAGCTGGACGAGGGGGCTTTACAATGAGCAGTTCTTC. Its translation is CASSWTRGLYNEQFF.

This clonotype occurred a few times. Here the CDR3 DNA reads TGTGCCAGCAGCTTCCAGACAGGGGCCAGCACAGATACGCAGTATTTT. Its translation is CASSFQTGASTDTQYF. The chain joins TRBV7-2 to TRBJ2-3, with 8 bases matching TRBD1. Per germline, CDR1 SGHTA and CDR2 FQGNSA. V lost 3 bases and J lost 0; bases outside the gene matches: 5. CDR3 length: 16 residues.

This clonotype was counted between two and nine times. This chain links TRBV20-1 with TRBJ2-1, with 8 bases aligning to TRBD2. The CDR3 consists of 14 residues. Germline CDR1 and CDR2: DFQATT and SNEGSKA (reference sequence). The V segment lost 8 bases and the J segment 7 bases; nucleotides outside the gene matches: 13. The CDR3 region has the DNA TGCAGTCCCCAACTAGCGGAGGGGCCGAATGAGCAGTTCTTC. Translated: CSPQLAEGPNEQFF.

The rearrangement joins TRBV7-8 to TRBJ1-3; unclear D gene. CDR3 size: 17 residues. Trimming took off 5 bases at V and 0 bases at J, with 17 bases between the two ends. Germline V gives CDR1 SGHVS, CDR2 FQNEAQ. As DNA, the CDR3 is TGTGCCAGCAGCAGTAGACCGGCACAAAACTCTGGAAACACCATATATTTT. Protein: CASSSRPAQNSGNTIYF.

In this sample, this clonotype turned up many times. The V gene is TRBV12-3 or TRBV12-4, the J gene TRBJ2-1, with a weak D call TRBD2 (6 bases). The CDR3 extends over 14 amino acids. Trimming removed 6 bases at V and 9 bases at J, with 18 bases between. Here the CDR3 DNA reads TGTGCCAGCAGCCTTAGCGGAGACTTTGGTGAGCAGTTCTTC. It translates to CASSLSGDFGEQFF.

This clonotype has only a few counts. The chain combines TRBV4-1 with TRBJ2-1; D unclear. Germline V CDR1 and CDR2: MGHRA, YSYEKL. CDR3 length: 12 amino acids. The V end lost 4 bases, the J end lost 5 bases, and 6 bases lay between the germline ends. The CDR3 is CASSPTNNEQFF. CDR3 nucleotide sequence: TGCGCCAGCAGCCCCACAAACAATGAGCAGTTCTTC.

The V call is TRBV12-3 or TRBV12-4, the J call TRBJ1-5; D unclear. Trimming removed 7 bases at V and 0 bases at J, with 10 bases between. This CDR3 comprises 14 residues. CDR3: CASTQSYSNQPQHF. The CDR3 region has the DNA TGTGCCAGCACCCAGAGTTATAGCAATCAGCCCCAGCATTTT.

The rearrangement uses TRBV3-1 and TRBJ1-1; D is ambiguous. V lost 10 bases, J lost 6 bases, and 18 bases lay in between. The CDR3 length is 13 residues. Germline V gene data show CDR1 as LGHDT and CDR2 as YNNKEL (reference sequence). The CDR3 loop is CANAHGRSPEAFF. In nucleotides, the CDR3 is TGTGCCAACGCGCACGGGAGGTCGCCTGAAGCTTTCTTT.

The chain uses TRBV2 and TRBJ2-1, with 9 bases identical to TRBD2. Germline V CDR1 and CDR2: SNHLY, FYNNEI. V gave up 6 bases and J gave up 6 bases; unmatched junction bases: 12. The CDR3 totals 16 residues. The CDR3 loop is CASSSAGGASSNEQFF. The CDR3 bases are TGTGCCAGCAGCTCAGCGGGGGGAGCGTCTTCCAATGAGCAGTTCTTC.

This chain connects TRBV11-2 to TRBJ2-1; 10 nucleotides line up with TRBD2. CDR1 and CDR2 (germline): SGHAT, FQNNGV. The ends lost 3 bases at V and 2 bases at J; junction bases unmatched: 10. The CDR3 is 18 residues long. CDR3 coding DNA: TGTGCCAGCAGCTTGTGGACTAGCGGAGGGGCCCCCTACAATGAGCAGTTCTTC. Translated, it gives CASSLWTSGGAPYNEQFF.